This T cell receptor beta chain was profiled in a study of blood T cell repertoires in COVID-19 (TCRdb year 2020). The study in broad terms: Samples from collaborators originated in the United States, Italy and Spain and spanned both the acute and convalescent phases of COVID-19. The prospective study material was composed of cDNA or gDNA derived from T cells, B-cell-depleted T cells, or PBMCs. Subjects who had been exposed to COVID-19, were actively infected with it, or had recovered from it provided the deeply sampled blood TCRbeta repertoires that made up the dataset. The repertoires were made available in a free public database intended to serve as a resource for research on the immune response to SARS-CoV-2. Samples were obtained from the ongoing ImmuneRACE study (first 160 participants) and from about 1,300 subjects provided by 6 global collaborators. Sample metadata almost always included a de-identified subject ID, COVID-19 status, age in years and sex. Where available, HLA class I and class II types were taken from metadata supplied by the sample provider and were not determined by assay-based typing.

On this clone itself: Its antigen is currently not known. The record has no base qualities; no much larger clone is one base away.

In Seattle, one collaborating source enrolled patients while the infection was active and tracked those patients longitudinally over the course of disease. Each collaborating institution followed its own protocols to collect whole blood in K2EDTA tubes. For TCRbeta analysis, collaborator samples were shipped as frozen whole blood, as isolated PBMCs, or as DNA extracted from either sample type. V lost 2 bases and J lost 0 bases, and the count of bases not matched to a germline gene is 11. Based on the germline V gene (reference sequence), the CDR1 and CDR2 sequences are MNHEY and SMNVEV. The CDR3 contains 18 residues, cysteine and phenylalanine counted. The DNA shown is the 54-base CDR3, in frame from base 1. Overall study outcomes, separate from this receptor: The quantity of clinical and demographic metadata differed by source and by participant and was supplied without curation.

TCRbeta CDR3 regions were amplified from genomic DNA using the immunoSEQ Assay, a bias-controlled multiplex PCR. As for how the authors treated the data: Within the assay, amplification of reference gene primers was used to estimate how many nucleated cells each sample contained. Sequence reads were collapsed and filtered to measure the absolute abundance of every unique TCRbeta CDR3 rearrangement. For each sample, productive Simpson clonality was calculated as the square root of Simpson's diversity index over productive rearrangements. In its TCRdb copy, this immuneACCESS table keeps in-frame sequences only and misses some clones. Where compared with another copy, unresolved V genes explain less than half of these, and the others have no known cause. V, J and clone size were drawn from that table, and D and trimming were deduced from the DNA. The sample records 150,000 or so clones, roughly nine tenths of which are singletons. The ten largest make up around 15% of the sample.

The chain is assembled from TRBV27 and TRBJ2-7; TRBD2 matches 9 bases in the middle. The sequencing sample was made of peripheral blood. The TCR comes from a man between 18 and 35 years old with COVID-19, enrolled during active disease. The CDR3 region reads CASSLRGGRVSSSYEQYF. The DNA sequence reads TGTGCCAGCAGTTTAAGGGGCGGGAGGGTCTCATCCTCCTACGAGCAGTACTTC.